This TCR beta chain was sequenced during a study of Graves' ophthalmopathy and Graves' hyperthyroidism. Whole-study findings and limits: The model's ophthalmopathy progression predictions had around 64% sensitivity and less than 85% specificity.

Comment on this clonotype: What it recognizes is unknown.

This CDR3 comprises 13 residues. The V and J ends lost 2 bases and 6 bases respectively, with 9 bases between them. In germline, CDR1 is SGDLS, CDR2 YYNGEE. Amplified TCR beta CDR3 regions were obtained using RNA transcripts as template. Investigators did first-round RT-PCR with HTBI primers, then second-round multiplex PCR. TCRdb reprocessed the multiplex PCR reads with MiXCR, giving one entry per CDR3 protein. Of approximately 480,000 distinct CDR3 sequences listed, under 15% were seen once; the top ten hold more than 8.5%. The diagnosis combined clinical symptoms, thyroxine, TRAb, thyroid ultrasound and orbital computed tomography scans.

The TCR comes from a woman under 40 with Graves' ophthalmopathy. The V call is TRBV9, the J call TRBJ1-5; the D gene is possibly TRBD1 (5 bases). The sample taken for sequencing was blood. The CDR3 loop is CASSVGGSQPQHF. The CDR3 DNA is TGTGCCAGCAGCGTCGGGGGTTCTCAGCCCCAGCATTTT.